The 30 T cell receptor beta chains reported below all come from one sample, sequenced in a study of OX40 agonist ivuxolimab in advanced cancers. Generated by immunoSEQ multiplex PCR, the TCRdb table keeps only in-frame clones and is missing some. This table has about 35,000 clones, 80% to 95% appearing once. The sequences come from CD4+ or CD8+ T cells sorted from blood, collected in a trial of the OX40 agonist ivuxolimab. The receptors originated from an adult with an advanced solid tumor such as melanoma, head and neck, liver or kidney cancer.

This chain uses TRBV27 with TRBJ1-1, with unresolved D. This CDR3 comprises 15 residues. In germline, CDR1 is MNHEY, CDR2 SMNVEV (reference sequence). Between the trimmed V and J ends, which lost 3 bases and 1 base, there was a span of 12 bases. The CDR3 loop reads CASSFGLLKNTEAFF. The DNA of the CDR3 is TGTGCCAGCAGTTTTGGACTTCTCAAGAACACTGAAGCTTTCTTT.

V and J are TRBV19 and TRBJ2-3; D is perhaps TRBD1 (5 bases). The V end was cut by 2 bases, the J end by 0 bases, with 9 bases between. The germline gives CDR1 LNHDA, CDR2 SQIVND (reference sequence). This CDR3 has 15 amino acids. Here the CDR3 reads CASSIMTDSTDTQYF. CDR3 nucleotides: TGTGCCAGTAGTATAATGACAGACAGCACAGATACGCAGTATTTT.

The rearrangement uses TRBV9 and TRBJ1-1; D possibly corresponds to TRBD1 (6 bases). From germline, CDR1 is SGDLS and CDR2 YYNGEE. V dropped 0 bases and J dropped 5 bases, with 20 bases sitting between them. The CDR3 is 17 amino acids. The CDR3 is CASSVVGSPGAGTEAFF. The CDR3 nucleotides read TGTGCCAGCAGCGTAGTTGGAAGTCCAGGGGCAGGGACTGAAGCTTTCTTT.

The chain joins TRBV28 to TRBJ2-7, with 7 bases matching TRBD2. Germline V gene data show CDR1 as MDHEN and CDR2 as SYDVKM. The CDR3 sequence is 16 residues long. The ends lost 1 base at V and 2 bases at J; junction bases unmatched: 8. DNA of the CDR3: TGTGCCAGCAGTTTATACGGCGGGAGCGAAGCCTACGAGCAGTACTTC. Translated, it gives CASSLYGGSEAYEQYF.

The chain links TRBV7-9 to TRBJ2-1; D is possibly TRBD1 (5 bases). The CDR3 runs to 15 residues. Trimming pared 5 bases from V and 7 bases from J, leaving 18 bases between. Looked up from germline, CDR1 is SEHNR and CDR2 is FQNEAQ (reference sequence). CDR3 residues: CASSPQGSSGNEQFF. The CDR3 nucleotides read TGTGCCAGCAGCCCGCAGGGATCCAGTGGAAATGAGCAGTTCTTC.

The chain is built from TRBV5-6 and TRBJ2-2; 8 bases line up with TRBD1. With 3 bases clipped from V and 5 bases from J, the junction kept 9 bases outside the gene matches. CDR3 size: 16 residues. CDR1 is SGHDT, CDR2 YYEEEE, per germline. CDR3 nucleotide sequence: TGTGCCAGCAGCTCCCCCACAGGGGGTAGAACCGGGGAGCTGTTTTTT. This sequence encodes CASSSPTGGRTGELFF.

This clone was detected only once. The chain employs TRBV6-5 and TRBJ2-1; the D gene is possibly TRBD2 (6 bases). CDR1 is MNHEY, CDR2 SVGAGI, per germline. The ends were cut back, 8 bases at V and 7 bases at J, with 15 bases in the middle. This CDR3 spans 13 amino acids. CDR3 region: CASLSGKDNEQFF. CDR3 nucleotide sequence: TGTGCCAGCCTTAGCGGAAAAGATAATGAGCAGTTCTTC.

The chain links TRBV4-1 to TRBJ2-3; no clear D gene. This CDR3 region has 15 residues. The V end was cut by 0 bases, the J end by 4 bases, with 11 bases between. CDR1 is MGHRA, CDR2 YSYEKL, per germline. The CDR3 sequence: CASSQEGNGPDTQYF. DNA for the CDR3: TGCGCCAGCAGCCAAGAGGGCAACGGGCCAGATACGCAGTATTTT.

This clone was counted a single time. V is TRBV4-3 and J is TRBJ2-7, with 8 bases that match TRBD2. The J segment lost 6 bases and the V segment lost 4 bases, leaving 11 bases of the junction unmatched. Germline CDR1 and CDR2: LGHNA and YSLEER. CDR3 length equals 15 residues. The CDR3 loop reads CASSRGLVGVGEQYF. DNA of the CDR3: TGCGCCAGCAGCCGGGGACTAGTAGGGGTCGGCGAGCAGTACTTC.

The CDR3 spells CASRLGHTEAFF. Here the CDR3 DNA reads TGTGCCAGCAGGCTCGGGCACACTGAAGCTTTCTTT. The chain carries TRBV11-2 and TRBJ1-1; no firm D call. The CDR3 sequence is 12 residues long. CDR1 is SGHAT, CDR2 FQNNGV, per germline. V lost 6 bases and J lost 3, with 8 bases in between.

The J gene is TRBJ2-3, the V gene TRBV13; 16 bases fit TRBD2. The CDR3 totals 20 residues. The trim removed 4 bases at V and 0 bases at J, leaving 10 bases unmatched. The germline gives CDR1 PRHDT, CDR2 FYEKMQ (reference sequence). The CDR3 protein is CASSSSPGLAGGKSTDTQYF. CDR3 in DNA: TGTGCCAGCAGCTCCTCACCGGGACTAGCGGGAGGGAAGAGCACAGATACGCAGTATTTT.

V usage is TRBV9 and J usage is TRBJ1-1; D not certain. The CDR3 is 13 residues long. CDR1 SGDLS and CDR2 YYNGEE come from the germline V gene. The germline V and J ends were trimmed by 2 bases and 1 base, with 6 bases remaining between them. DNA of the CDR3: TGTGCCAGCAGCGTCAACAGGAACACTGAAGCTTTCTTT. The encoded protein is CASSVNRNTEAFF.

This chain links TRBV5-1 with TRBJ2-5; 10 nucleotides agree with TRBD1. Germline V CDR1 and CDR2: SGHRS, YFSETQ. V was pared by 4 bases and J by 5 bases, with 5 bases of the junction left unmatched. This CDR3 spans 14 amino acids. CDR3 nucleotides: TGCGCCAGCAGCCCCGACAGGGGGCTGGAGACCCAGTACTTC. It translates to CASSPDRGLETQYF.

The chain combines TRBV13 with TRBJ2-5; D unclear. Trimming pared 5 bases from V and 5 bases from J, leaving 12 bases between. The CDR3 is 13 residues long. Germline loops: CDR1 PRHDT, CDR2 FYEKMQ (reference sequence). The CDR3 here is CASSDSGQETQYF. For the CDR3, the DNA is TGTGCCAGCAGCGATAGTGGGCAGGAGACCCAGTACTTC.

This chain joins TRBV27 and TRBJ1-5; D unresolved. Germline V gene data show CDR1 as MNHEY and CDR2 as SMNVEV (reference sequence). Trimming removed 0 bases at V and 2 bases at J, with 5 bases between. This CDR3 spans 14 amino acids. In nucleotides, the CDR3 is TGTGCCAGCAGTTTATCTGGCCGCAATCAGCCCCAGCATTTT. Encoded protein: CASSLSGRNQPQHF.

The chain is built from TRBV4-2 and TRBJ1-2, with a tentative D call TRBD1 (6 bases). The CDR3 has 15 residues. V lost 4 bases, J lost 0 bases, and 12 bases lay in between. The germline CDR1 and CDR2 sequences are LGHNA and YNFKEQ. CDR3 DNA: TGTGCCAGCAGCCGAACAGGGACTTCTAACTATGGCTACACCTTC. Residues: CASSRTGTSNYGYTF.

The chain has TRBV28 and TRBJ2-7; D remains ambiguous. This CDR3 spans 15 amino acids. Germline assignment: CDR1 MDHEN and CDR2 SYDVKM. Trimming took off 4 bases at V and 0 bases at J, with 13 bases between the two ends. CDR3 DNA: TGTGCCAGCAGTTCCCGCGGCACCTCCTCCTACGAGCAGTACTTC. This sequence encodes CASSSRGTSSYEQYF.

The V and J genes are TRBV4-1 and TRBJ1-1; a weak D match, TRBD1 (5 bases). V gave up 4 bases and J gave up 7 bases, with 16 bases separating them. The CDR3 runs to 14 residues. CDR1 and CDR2 from the germline V gene are MGHRA and YSYEKL. The DNA for the CDR3 is TGCGCCAGCAGCCCCGCGCAGGGTGGAGTTGAAGCTTTCTTT. It encodes CASSPAQGGVEAFF.

The genes are TRBV7-6 and TRBJ2-7; D tentatively fits TRBD1 or TRBD2 (5 bases each). The CDR3 is 14 residues long. Germline-derived CDR1 and CDR2 are SGHVS and FNYEAQ. With 2 bases removed from V and 0 bases from J, the gap between germline ends came to 8 bases. For the CDR3, the DNA is TGTGCCAGCAGCTTATCTGGGGGCTCCTACGAGCAGTACTTC. Amino acid sequence: CASSLSGGSYEQYF.

Written as DNA, the CDR3 is TGTGCCAGCAGCTTAGAGTCCCTCCCACCTTCCAGTTATGGCTACACCTTC. As protein: CASSLESLPPSSYGYTF. The chain uses TRBV7-2 and TRBJ1-2; D is ambiguous. The CDR3 has 17 residues. V lost 1 base and J 5 bases, leaving 20 bases between the germline ends. The germline CDR1 and CDR2 sequences are SGHTA and FQGNSA. The variable domain in full, completed from reference TRBV7-2 and TRBJ1-2, reads GAGVSQSPSNKVTEKGKDVELRCDPISGHTALYWYRQSLGQGLEFLIYFQGNSAPDKSGLPSDRFSAERTGGSVSTLTIQRTQQEDSAVYLCASSLESLPPSSYGYTFGSGTRLTVV.

This clone was seen only once. The gene calls are TRBV7-9 and TRBJ2-7; D gene ambiguous. V was trimmed by 5 bases and J by 0 bases, leaving 5 bases between them. Per germline, CDR1 SEHNR and CDR2 FQNEAQ (reference sequence). This CDR3 is built from 12 residues. The CDR3 loop reads CASSPPSYEQYF. In DNA form, the CDR3 reads TGTGCCAGCAGCCCACCCTCCTACGAGCAGTACTTC.

The chain employs TRBV7-9 and TRBJ2-3; D is perhaps TRBD1 (5 bases). The V end lost 7 bases, the J end lost 3 bases, and 11 bases lay between the germline ends. In germline, CDR1 is SEHNR, CDR2 FQNEAQ (reference sequence). The CDR3 runs 13 residues. CDR3 DNA: TGTGCCAGCACCCCGGCAGGGACAGATACGCAGTATTTT. It codes for CASTPAGTDTQYF.

J is TRBJ2-1 and V is TRBV27; D could derive from TRBD1 or TRBD2 (7 bases each). Germline V gives CDR1 MNHEY, CDR2 SMNVEV (reference sequence). The CDR3 totals 19 residues. V lost 2 bases to trimming and J lost 3 bases, with 23 bases between them. For the CDR3, the DNA is TGTGCCAGCAGTTTACTGACAGGGTGGGGGCGGGAGAGCTACAATGAGCAGTTCTTC. Residues: CASSLLTGWGRESYNEQFF.

V is TRBV5-6 and J is TRBJ2-7; 9 bases align to TRBD2. Germline trimming cut 4 bases from V and 3 bases from J; bases unmatched to any gene: 2. This CDR3 comprises 13 residues. CDR1 and CDR2 (germline): SGHDT, YYEEEE. CDR3 sequence (DNA): TGTGCCAGCAGCCAGACTAGCGGCTACGAGCAGTACTTC. It encodes CASSQTSGYEQYF. Complete variable domain (other parts from reference TRBV5-6 and TRBJ2-7): DAGVTQSPTHLIKTRGQQVTLRCSPKSGHDTVSWYQQALGQGPQFIFQYYEEEERQRGNFPDRFSGHQFPNYSSELNVNALLLGDSALYLCASSQTSGYEQYFGPGTRLTVT.

The rearrangement uses TRBV19 and TRBJ2-5; maybe TRBD2 (5 bases). The V and J ends lost 5 bases and 11 bases respectively, with 21 bases between them. Germline V lookup: CDR1 LNHDA, CDR2 SQIVND (reference sequence). The CDR3 sequence is 14 residues long. CDR3: CASSSVEAFGEQYF. The CDR3 DNA reads TGTGCCAGTAGTTCGGTGGAGGCATTTGGAGAGCAGTACTTC. The full variable domain, completed using reference TRBV19 and TRBJ2-5, is DGGITQSPKYLFRKEGQNVTLSCEQNLNHDAMYWYRQDPGQGLRLIYYSQIVNDFQKGDIAEGYSVSREKKESFPLTVTSAQKNPTAFYLCASSSVEAFGEQYFGPGTRLLVL.

The chain links TRBV28 to TRBJ2-2; either TRBD1 or TRBD2 may supply D (5 bases each). Trimming stripped 9 bases from V and 3 bases from J, with 14 bases between. The CDR3 spans 14 residues. Germline V gene lookup returns CDR1 MDHEN and CDR2 SYDVKM. CDR3 DNA: TGTGCCAGTATACTAGGGGCCTACACCGGGGAGCTGTTTTTT. It specifies CASILGAYTGELFF.

CDR3 in DNA: TGTGCCAGCAGTTTATGGGGACTAGCGGGAGAAGGCAATGAGCAGTTCTTC. It yields the protein CASSLWGLAGEGNEQFF. The genes are TRBV27 and TRBJ2-1, with 14 positions matching TRBD2. The CDR3 consists of 17 residues. Germline V lookup: CDR1 MNHEY, CDR2 SMNVEV (reference sequence). V dropped 1 base and J dropped 6; count of bases not matched to a gene: 5.

The count of this clone is one. This sequence joins TRBV19 and TRBJ2-1; weak D call: TRBD2 (5 bases). Germline lookup yields CDR1 LNHDA and CDR2 SQIVND (reference sequence). V was trimmed by 8 bases and J by 0 bases, leaving 14 bases between them. This CDR3 contains 15 residues. CDR3 sequence: CASSASGSSYNEQFF. CDR3 nucleotides: TGTGCCAGTTCGGCCAGCGGCAGCTCCTACAATGAGCAGTTCTTC.

The rearrangement uses TRBV27 and TRBJ2-7; no reliable D call. Looked up from germline, CDR1 is MNHEY and CDR2 is SMNVEV (reference sequence). The CDR3 runs to 14 residues. V was cut by 6 bases and J by 3 bases, with 15 bases left in between. DNA for the CDR3: TGTGCCAGCAGACCCTTCAGGTTGTTCTACGAGCAGTACTTC. This sequence encodes CASRPFRLFYEQYF.

The chain joins TRBV5-1 to TRBJ2-7; 8 nucleotides align to TRBD1. With 0 bases clipped from V and 5 bases from J, the junction kept 4 bases outside the gene matches. This CDR3 contains 14 residues. Germline CDR1 reads SGHRS; CDR2 reads YFSETQ. The CDR3 sequence is CASSLGTGSNEQYF. DNA of the CDR3: TGCGCCAGCAGCTTGGGGACAGGGTCCAACGAGCAGTACTTC.